Presented here are 4 T cell receptor beta chains from one specimen sequenced in a study of STAT5B mutations in CD4+ large granular lymphocyte leukemia. Only in-frame clones appear in the TCRdb table, and some are missing; sequencing was by immunoSEQ multiplex PCR. The top ten hold approximately 6.2% of the sample, which has 32,000 or so clones, 65% to 80% seen once. Sample: CD4+ T cells from blood buffy coats. Receptor source: a human donor in good health.

The J gene is TRBJ1-5, the V gene TRBV2; D is perhaps TRBD1 (5 bases). The CDR3 runs 14 residues. V was pared by 3 bases and J by 6 bases, with 12 bases between. Germline CDR1 is SNHLY and CDR2 is FYNNEI. The CDR3 DNA reads as TGTGCCAGCAGTGATTTACCCGGGACTCAGCCCCAGCATTTT. Residues: CASSDLPGTQPQHF.

The gene calls are TRBV19 and TRBJ2-7; no firm D call. The CDR3 is 13 residues long. The germline CDR1 and CDR2 sequences are LNHDA and SQIVND (reference sequence). Trimming took off 3 bases at V and 4 bases at J, with 10 bases between the two ends. CDR3 sequence reads: CASSMKGGYEQYF. The CDR3 region has the DNA TGTGCCAGTAGTATGAAGGGTGGTTACGAGCAGTACTTC.

The chain joins TRBV6-5 to TRBJ2-5; D gene uncertain. V lost 7 bases and J lost 2, with 11 bases in between. This CDR3 comprises 13 residues. Germline V CDR1 and CDR2: MNHEY, SVGAGI. CDR3 amino acids: CASTPPGQETQYF. The CDR3 coding sequence is TGTGCCAGCACCCCCCCGGGTCAAGAGACCCAGTACTTC.

This sequence joins TRBV9 and TRBJ1-3; D remains ambiguous. This CDR3 has 16 residues. The V gene's germline CDR1 is SGDLS and CDR2 YYNGEE. V lost 0 bases and J 3 bases, leaving 13 bases between the germline ends. The CDR3 DNA is TGTGCCAGCAGCGTAGCCCCTGCGGGGAGTGGAAACACCATATATTTT. It codes for CASSVAPAGSGNTIYF.